Following are 30 T cell receptor beta chains from one sample sequenced in a study of blood T cells in healthy people across ages. With a J-beta primer mix and a sample-barcoded 5' primer, a second PCR ran 7 to 11 cycles. TCRdb re-derived calls from the 5' RACE reads in MiXCR, one entry per CDR3 protein. The table has 800,000 to 950,000 distinct CDR3 sequences, 25% to 30% seen once. The same specimen was also included in a second study, on T cells of mothers and their children.

The sequencing input was blood. These receptors were taken from a woman aged 40 to 49 in good health.

As for this clonotype: Since a much larger clone is just one base distant, this may be a read error. The genes are TRBV14 and TRBJ2-5, with D perhaps given as TRBD1 or TRBD2 (5 bases each). The germline gives CDR1 SGHDN, CDR2 FVKESK. The CDR3 consists of 12 residues. The ends were cut back, 6 bases at V and 9 bases at J, with 14 bases in the middle. DNA for the CDR3: TGTGCCAGCAGGCAGGGCGGGTTTGCCCAGTACTTC. Its protein product is CASRQGGFAQYF.

The rearrangement uses TRBV11-1 and TRBJ2-2, with 7 bases aligning to TRBD1. Unmatched junction bases numbered 1, after V lost 4 bases and J lost 2 bases. Per germline, CDR1 SGHAT and CDR2 FQDESV (reference sequence). The CDR3 consists of 14 residues. The CDR3 region has the DNA TGTGCCAGCAGCTACAGGGGTAACACCGGGGAGCTGTTTTTT. Protein sequence: CASSYRGNTGELFF. Combining the CDR3 with reference TRBV11-1 and TRBJ2-2 gives the whole variable domain EAEVAQSPRYKITEKSQAVAFWCDPISGHATLYWYRQILGQGPELLVQFQDESVVDDSQLPKDRFSAERLKGVDSTLKIQPAELGDSAMYLCASSYRGNTGELFFGEGSRLTVL.

V usage is TRBV20-1 and J usage is TRBJ1-1, with D maybe TRBD1 (5 bases). V was trimmed by 3 bases and J by 4 bases, leaving 12 bases between them. The CDR3 contains 13 residues. CDR1 is DFQATT and CDR2 is SNEGSKA in the germline V gene (reference sequence). The CDR3 bases are TGCAGTGCTAGCAGGGCGTGGGGCACTGAAGCTTTCTTT. This translates into CSASRAWGTEAFF.

This clonotype was recorded at least ten times. This chain joins TRBV4-1 and TRBJ2-1, with unresolved D. Germline assignment: CDR1 MGHRA and CDR2 YSYEKL. The CDR3 consists of 15 residues. Trimming stripped 0 bases from V and 4 bases from J, with 10 bases between. The CDR3 is CASSQDFTEYNEQFF. The CDR3 bases are TGCGCCAGCAGCCAAGATTTCACAGAGTACAATGAGCAGTTCTTC.

This clonotype has only a few counts. V is TRBV21-1 and J is TRBJ2-7; no check of the table's D call, TRBD2, against the DNA was made. TRBV21-1 is a listed pseudogene. This CDR3 region has 14 residues. This chain's CDR3 is CASSITRGGREQYF. CDR3 nucleotides: TGTGCCAGCAGCATCACCCGAGGAGGGCGGGAGCAGTACTTC.

This clonotype has at least ten counts. V usage is TRBV12-3 or TRBV12-4 and J usage is TRBJ2-5; D call uncertain. The CDR3 length is 12 residues. V lost 3 bases, J lost 4 bases, and 6 bases lay in between. CDR3 region: CASSLSLETQYF. As DNA, the CDR3 is TGTGCCAGCAGTTTGTCTTTAGAGACCCAGTACTTC.

The sample holds a few counts of this clonotype. Mismatch with germline at one junction end may stem from a read error. The chain joins TRBV28 to TRBJ1-1, with TRBD1 identical over 8 bases. Germline V gene sequence: CDR1 MDHEN, CDR2 SYDVKM. This CDR3 has 14 amino acids. The CDR3, as DNA: TGCGCCAGCAGCTTGGACAGGGTAGACACTGAAGCTTTCTTT. Its translation is CASSLDRVDTEAFF. Full variable domain (rest looked up from reference TRBV28 and TRBJ1-1): DVKVTQSSRYLVKRTGEKVFLECVQDMDHENMFWYRQDPGLGLRLIYFSYDVKMKEKGDIPEGYSVSREKKERFSLILESASTNQTSMYLCASSLDRVDTEAFFGQGTRLTVV.

The J gene is TRBJ1-5, the V gene TRBV6-5; 8 nucleotides match TRBD1. CDR3 length equals 15 residues. The germline V gene encodes CDR1 MNHEY and CDR2 SVGAGI. V was clipped by 6 bases and J by 1 base; unmatched bases: 5. The CDR3 region is CASREDRASNQPQHF. In nucleotides, the CDR3 is TGTGCCAGCAGGGAGGACAGGGCAAGCAATCAGCCCCAGCATTTT.

In its sample, this clonotype was seen many times. CDR3 DNA: TGTGCCACAGGGGGACAGACAAGCTACAGAAGTCACGAGCAGTACTTC. Its protein is CATGGQTSYRSHEQYF. The V call is TRBV10-3, the J call TRBJ2-7; 7 bases align to TRBD1. After removal of 10 bases from V and 5 bases from J, the junction contained 20 bases not matched to a gene. This CDR3 has 16 residues. CDR1 is ENHRY, CDR2 SYGVKD, per germline.

About this clonotype: A junction boundary mismatches the germline segment, possibly from a read error. The rearrangement links TRBV5-4 to TRBJ1-1, with D uncertain. There are 12 residues in the CDR3. CDR1 is SGHNT, CDR2 YYREEE, per germline (reference sequence). The CDR3 DNA is TGTGCCGGCAGCTTAAGGAACACTGAAGCTTTCTTT. It yields the protein CAGSLRNTEAFF.

V gene TRBV20-1 combines with J gene TRBJ1-1; no clear D gene. Germline assignment: CDR1 DFQATT and CDR2 SNEGSKA (reference sequence). The CDR3 is 12 residues long. V was shortened by 6 bases and J by 1 base, with 9 bases between the two germline ends. The CDR3 is CSAPLGNTEAFF. DNA for the CDR3: TGCAGTGCCCCTTTGGGGAACACTGAAGCTTTCTTT.

This clonotype was counted a single time. Just one base apart from a much larger clone, this may be a read error. This sequence joins TRBV15 and TRBJ2-1; D is uncertain. Trimming cost V 4 bases and J 14 bases, with 15 bases left between them. The CDR3 has 12 residues. The germline gives CDR1 LNHNV, CDR2 YYDKDF (reference sequence). The CDR3 sequence: CATSKWGFIEFF. DNA for the CDR3: TGTGCCACCAGCAAATGGGGTTTTATAGAGTTCTTC.

Of note for this clonotype: A read error may be the cause here, since a much bigger clone is one base away. This chain connects TRBV28 to TRBJ2-3, with 9 bases that match TRBD2. Germline V lookup: CDR1 MDHEN, CDR2 SYDVKM. The CDR3 has 15 amino acids. This CDR3 is CASRIAGAAPDTRYF. The CDR3 region has the DNA TGTGCCAGCAGAATAGCGGGGGCCGCCCCAGATACGCGGTATTTT.

This sequence joins TRBV20-1 and TRBJ2-4; D is perhaps TRBD2 (5 bases). The J call may not be correct, given that the DNA end is closer to TRBJ2-7. The length of the CDR3 is 15 residues. Germline V gene lookup returns CDR1 DFQATT and CDR2 SNEGSKA (reference sequence). The CDR3 DNA reads as TGCAGTGCTAGGCCCATGAGTGTAGCGACCTACGAGCAGTACTTC. Its protein is CSARPMSVATYEQYF.

The rearrangement joins TRBV27 to TRBJ1-6; 8 bases agree with TRBD1. Per the germline V gene, CDR1 is MNHEY and CDR2 is SMNVEV (reference sequence). The CDR3 spans 16 residues. J gave up 9 bases and V 7 bases, and 14 bases lay outside the gene matches. Here the CDR3 reads CASTSGGAGTGSPLHF. As DNA, the CDR3 is TGTGCCAGCACCTCAGGCGGGGCAGGGACAGGTTCACCCCTCCACTTT.

The chain combines TRBV7-2 with TRBJ2-7; 7 bases are shared with TRBD2. V lost 0 bases, J lost 4 bases, and 3 bases stayed unmatched. This CDR3 comprises 14 residues. Germline V CDR1 and CDR2: SGHTA, FQGNSA. DNA of the CDR3: TGTACCAGCAGCTTAGCCGGGGGGAGGTACGAGCAGTACTTC. This codes for CTSSLAGGRYEQYF.

This clonotype appeared once. A much larger clone sits a single nucleotide away, making a read error possible. This sequence joins TRBV3-1 and TRBJ2-1; a weak D match, TRBD2 (7 bases). The J call could be wrong; TRBJ2-7 is a better fit for the DNA end. Germline-derived CDR1 and CDR2 are LGHDT and YNNKEL (reference sequence). This CDR3 is built from 18 residues. CDR3 sequence: CASSPRGGGASSYNEQYF. In nucleotides, the CDR3 is TGTGCCAGCAGCCCTCGGGGCGGGGGCGCAAGCTCCTACAATGAGCAGTACTTC.

The rearrangement uses TRBV29-1 and TRBJ1-2; D uncertain. The CDR3 length is 14 residues. V lost 5 bases to trimming and J lost 3 bases, with 16 bases between them. Per the germline V gene, CDR1 is SQVTM and CDR2 is ANQGSEA. The CDR3, as DNA: TGCAGCGTTCTTTCGGAACCCACGGACTATGGCTACACCTTC. The encoded protein is CSVLSEPTDYGYTF. Filled out from reference TRBV29-1 and TRBJ1-2, the complete variable domain reads SAVISQKPSRDICQRGTSLTIQCQVDSQVTMMFWYRQQPGQSLTLIATANQGSEATYESGFVIDKFPISRPNLTFSTLTVSNMSPEDSSIYLCSVLSEPTDYGYTFGSGTRLTVV.

This clonotype was observed at least ten times. The V call is TRBV20-1, the J call TRBJ2-5; 9 nucleotides align to TRBD2. This CDR3 is 16 amino acids long. V lost 2 bases to trimming and J lost 0 bases; unmatched junction nucleotides: 7. Germline V gives CDR1 DFQATT, CDR2 SNEGSKA (reference sequence). The CDR3 coding sequence is TGCAGTGCTAGACCCGGGACTAGCCCGTACCAAGAGACCCAGTACTTC. As protein: CSARPGTSPYQETQYF.

This clonotype was counted many times. The chain employs TRBV5-1 and TRBJ2-7; D possibly corresponds to TRBD1 (5 bases). Per germline, CDR1 SGHRS and CDR2 YFSETQ. Trimming pared 4 bases from V and 3 bases from J, leaving 8 bases between. The CDR3 loop spans 12 amino acids. Here the CDR3 DNA reads TGCGCCAGCAGCGAAAGGGGCTACGAGCAGTACTTC. It is translated as CASSERGYEQYF.

This clonotype was seen many times. The chain recombines TRBV20-1 with TRBJ2-7; unclear D gene. The CDR3 spans 12 residues. Germline V gene lookup returns CDR1 DFQATT and CDR2 SNEGSKA (reference sequence). Trimming removed 6 bases from V and 5 bases from J, with 14 bases in between. CDR3 in amino acids: CSAQKASNEQYF. The CDR3 DNA follows: TGCAGTGCCCAAAAGGCATCGAACGAGCAGTACTTC.

This clonotype was detected a few times. The CDR3 DNA sequence: TGTGCCAGCAGTTTTATTAGTCAGGGGCCGGGCTCTGGGGCCAACGTCCTGACTTTC. It codes for CASSFISQGPGSGANVLTF. J is TRBJ2-6 and V is TRBV12-3 or TRBV12-4; TRBD1 is a possible D gene (6 bases). The CDR3 extends over 19 amino acids. Trimming left V 3 bases short and J 0 bases short, with 18 bases between.

As regards this clonotype: This could be a read error, since a much larger clone is one nucleotide away. This sequence joins TRBV27 and TRBJ2-7, with 7 bases matching TRBD1. The CDR3 totals 14 residues. CDR1 is MNHEY and CDR2 is SMNVEV in the germline V gene (reference sequence). After removal of 6 bases from V and 3 bases from J, the junction contained 8 bases not matched to a gene. In DNA, the CDR3 is TGTGCCAGCAGGCCGGGGACAGCCTTCTACGAGCAGTACTTC. This sequence encodes CASRPGTAFYEQYF.

In the case of this clonotype: This could be a read error, since a much larger clone is one nucleotide away. This chain links TRBV12-3 or TRBV12-4 with TRBJ1-1; D remains ambiguous. V was trimmed by 4 bases and J by 3 bases, leaving 12 bases between them. The CDR3 loop spans 14 amino acids. Here the CDR3 DNA reads TGTGCCAGCAGTTGGCCCTCGGGAGACACTGAAGCTTTCTTT. It is translated as CASSWPSGDTEAFF.

Concerning this clonotype: A clone one base away is much larger, so this may be a read error. The CDR3 loop reads CASRPRTGLTQETQYF. The CDR3 DNA follows: TGTGCCAGCAGACCCCGGACAGGGCTGACCCAAGAGACCCAGTACTTC. The J gene is TRBJ2-5, the V gene TRBV28; 8 nucleotides line up with TRBD1. The CDR3 runs to 16 residues. From germline, CDR1 is MDHEN and CDR2 SYDVKM. The V segment lost 6 bases and the J segment 1 base; nucleotides outside the gene matches: 10.

The chain has TRBV29-1 and TRBJ2-7; D perhaps matches TRBD1 (5 bases). CDR3 length: 12 residues. Germline V gene sequence: CDR1 SQVTM, CDR2 ANQGSEA. Trimming pared 8 bases from V and 6 bases from J, leaving 17 bases between. The CDR3 loop reads CSHQGLDCEQYF. The CDR3 DNA sequence: TGCAGCCATCAGGGATTAGACTGCGAGCAGTACTTC.

This rearrangement joins TRBV7-2 to TRBJ1-5, with D unclear. Trimming took 5 bases from V and 3 from J, leaving 11 bases between them. The CDR3 has 14 amino acids. The germline V gene encodes CDR1 SGHTA and CDR2 FQGNSA. The CDR3 DNA is TGTGCCAGCAGCCTAGGGAGCGTCAATCAGCCCCAGCATTTT. Translation gives CASSLGSVNQPQHF.

The chain recombines TRBV20-1 with TRBJ1-4; 7 nucleotides line up with TRBD1. CDR3 length: 16 amino acids. J was trimmed by 7 bases and V by 4 bases; bases with no gene match: 15. Germline CDR1 reads DFQATT; CDR2 reads SNEGSKA (reference sequence). CDR3 residues: CSATRPDRALREKLFF. DNA for the CDR3: TGCAGTGCTACGAGACCCGACAGGGCGCTGCGTGAAAAACTGTTTTTT.

This clonotype was observed a single time. The gene calls are TRBV19 and TRBJ2-5, with 10 bases identical to TRBD2. From germline, CDR1 is LNHDA and CDR2 SQIVND (reference sequence). CDR3 size: 14 residues. V shed 6 bases and J 3 bases; nucleotides not matched to a gene: 4. For the CDR3, the DNA is TGTGCCAGTAGGCCCCTAGCGGGGGAAGAGACCCAGTACTTC. It yields the protein CASRPLAGEETQYF.

For this clonotype: A much larger clone differs from this one at a single base, so this may be a read error. V and J are TRBV7-9 and TRBJ2-4; 8 bases fit TRBD1. The CDR3 loop spans 15 amino acids. CDR1 is SEHNR, CDR2 FQNEAQ, per germline (reference sequence). Losses at the gene ends were 1 base for V and 13 bases for J; bases not matched to a gene: 12. CDR3 in amino acids: CASSLGDRRHNEQYF. DNA for the CDR3: TGTGCCAGCAGCTTAGGGGACAGGAGACACAATGAGCAGTACTTC.